This T cell receptor (beta chain) was identified in a study of cytomegalovirus exposure and HLA in healthy donors. Primers included in the PCR were 60 Vbeta and 13 Jbeta primers. Assay: immunoSEQ multiplex PCR; the TCRdb copy retains only in-frame clones and omits some. Found here are around 190,000 clones, 70% to 75% of them singletons; the top ten hold about 3%. The CDR3 sequence is 13 residues long. The J segment lost 4 bases and the V segment lost 10 bases, leaving 10 bases of the junction unmatched. Looked up from germline, CDR1 is WNHNN and CDR2 is SYGVQD (reference sequence). The V and J genes are TRBV10-1 and TRBJ2-7; 7 bases align to TRBD2. The sample was PBMCs. The clonotype originates from a woman in her twenties or thirties in good health and CMV-seropositive. Here the CDR3 DNA reads TGCGCCACCACCCCGGGAGGTATTTACGAGCAGTACTTC. This translates into CATTPGGIYEQYF.